The text below deals with one T cell receptor beta chain. No antigen is known for it. This entry belongs to a study of T-cell reconstitution after alpha-beta-depleted transplantation in children. Findings of the study overall: About two months after transplant, alpha-beta T cells reportedly came from several hundred expanded graft clones.

It was with unique molecular identifiers that the TCRbeta library was prepared. TCRdb itself ran the PCR reads through MiXCR, one entry per CDR3 protein. The repertoire holds 670,000 or so distinct CDR3 sequences, roughly 13% seen once, with 0.79% in the top ten. The material was PBMCs, obtained before TCRalphabeta/CD19-depleted stem cell transplant. This TCR came from a girl aged 2-10 years with congenital amegakaryocytic thrombocytopenia, due to receive a stem cell transplant.

The CDR3 DNA reads as TGTGCCAGCAGCTTACACGGAAGTCCCCAAGAGACCCAGTACTTC. This encodes CASSLHGSPQETQYF. The chain joins TRBV7-2 to TRBJ2-5; D is undetermined. The CDR3 covers 15 residues. The ends were cut back, 2 bases at V and 1 base at J, with 11 bases in the middle. Germline CDR1 is SGHTA and CDR2 is FQGNSA.